A selection of T cell receptor beta chains follows, all from one sample in a study of cytomegalovirus exposure and HLA in healthy donors. Some clones are missing from TCRdb's copy, which holds only in-frame ones; the method was immunoSEQ multiplex PCR. This repertoire includes more than 200,000 clones. What was sequenced was PBMCs. These receptors were taken from a woman aged 25 to 45 in good health and CMV-seropositive. The CDR3 runs from the conserved cysteine through the conserved F or W. A D gene is named only where the DNA matches it firmly.

>TRBV4-3|.|TRBJ2-3
CASRQGVGTDTQYF
TGCGCCAGCAGACAGGGAGTTGGCACAGATACGCAGTATTTT
>TRBV18|.|TRBJ1-5
CASSPGAPSNQPQHF
TGTGCCAGCTCACCAGGGGCCCCCTCCAATCAGCCCCAGCATTTT
>TRBV9|.|TRBJ1-2
CASRGREANYGYTF
TGTGCCAGCAGGGGGAGGGAGGCGAACTATGGCTACACCTTC
>TRBV5-4|TRBD2|TRBJ2-4
CASSHASGKNIQYF
TGTGCCAGCAGCCATGCTAGCGGTAAAAACATTCAGTACTTC
>TRBV7-2|.|TRBJ2-7
CASSLGQNYEQYF
TGTGCCAGCAGCTTAGGACAAAACTACGAGCAGTACTTC
>TRBV2|.|TRBJ2-7
CASSEGRGPYEQYF
TGTGCCAGCAGTGAAGGGCGGGGCCCCTACGAGCAGTACTTC
>TRBV5-6|.|TRBJ1-2
CASSLVGASYGYTF
TGTGCCAGCAGCTTGGTAGGGGCAAGCTATGGCTACACCTTC
>TRBV19|TRBD1|TRBJ2-1
CASSRTGGSYNEQFF
TGTGCCAGTAGTCGGACAGGGGGCTCCTACAATGAGCAGTTCTTC
>TRBV19|.|TRBJ1-1
CASSQGNTEAFF
TGTGCCAGTAGCCAGGGGAACACTGAAGCTTTCTTT
>TRBV28|.|TRBJ2-7
CASSFRGVAYEQYF
TGTGCCAGCAGTTTCAGGGGGGTTGCCTACGAGCAGTACTTC
>TRBV18|.|TRBJ2-3
CASSRGLPTDTQYF
TGTGCCAGCTCAAGGGGACTCCCCACAGATACGCAGTATTTT
>TRBV9|TRBD2|TRBJ2-7
CASSATGLGTYEQYF
TGTGCCAGCAGCGCCACGGGACTAGGAACCTACGAGCAGTACTTC
>TRBV25-1|.|TRBJ1-1
CASSSRNMNTEAFF
TGTGCCAGCAGTTCGAGGAACATGAACACTGAAGCTTTCTTT
>TRBV15|.|TRBJ1-5
CATSRGRSQPQHF
TGTGCCACCAGCAGAGGGAGAAGTCAGCCCCAGCATTTT
>TRBV29-1|.|TRBJ2-1
CSVEDPGQAEQFF
TGCAGCGTTGAAGATCCGGGACAAGCAGAGCAGTTCTTC
>TRBV6-5|TRBD2|TRBJ2-1
CASSSLGAGGRYEQFF
TGTGCCAGCAGTTCTCTGGGGGCGGGAGGTAGGTATGAGCAGTTCTTC
>TRBV6-6|TRBD1|TRBJ2-7
CASSRGGTVNYEQYF
TGTGCCAGCAGTCGGGGTGGGACAGTGAACTACGAGCAGTACTTC
>TRBV6-6|.|TRBJ1-4
CASSYTPATNEKLFF
TGTGCCAGCAGTTACACGCCAGCAACTAATGAAAAACTGTTTTTT
>TRBV9|.|TRBJ2-3
CASSSTGNTDTQYF
TGTGCCAGCAGCTCGACAGGCAACACAGATACGCAGTATTTT
>TRBV4-2|.|TRBJ1-1
CASSPRGSTDTEAFF
TGTGCCAGCAGCCCGCGGGGCAGTACAGACACTGAAGCTTTCTTT
>TRBV10-3|.|TRBJ2-3
CAISEYRTDTQYF
TGTGCCATCAGTGAGTACAGGACAGATACGCAGTATTTT
>TRBV19|TRBD1|TRBJ1-2
CASSISGTGFGYTF
TGTGCCAGTAGTATATCCGGGACAGGTTTTGGCTACACCTTC
>TRBV11-3|.|TRBJ2-1
CASSPSDSYNEQFF
TGTGCCAGCAGCCCAAGCGACTCCTACAATGAGCAGTTCTTC
>TRBV28|TRBD2|TRBJ2-7
CASSPSGNYEQYF
TGTGCCAGCAGCCCCAGCGGGAACTACGAGCAGTACTTC
>TRBV5-1|.|TRBJ2-3
CASSLEGKGTDTQYF
TGCGCCAGCAGCTTGGAGGGGAAGGGCACAGATACGCAGTATTTT
>TRBV9|TRBD2|TRBJ2-7
CASSPNLAGGPPYEQYF
TGTGCCAGCAGCCCGAATCTAGCGGGAGGGCCTCCCTACGAGCAGTACTTC
>TRBV7-9|TRBD1|TRBJ1-1
CASSPGQVRLPEAFF
TGTGCCAGCAGCCCCGGACAGGTTCGTCTTCCTGAAGCTTTCTTT